The TCR beta chain described here comes from a study of blood T cell repertoires in COVID-19. Turning to the study itself: The United States, Italy and Spain were the sources of the acute and convalescent COVID-19 samples. T cells, B-cell-depleted T cells, or PBMCs provided the cDNA or gDNA that served as material.

In the authors' methods: Nucleated cell counts were estimated from reference gene primer amplification. The table came from immunoSEQ multiplex PCR; TCRdb's copy has only in-frame clones and leaves some out. The V and J calls and clone size are taken from that table; D and trimming were inferred from the DNA. This table holds hundreds of thousands of clones, 75% to 90% found once. From germline, CDR1 is SEHNR and CDR2 FQNEAQ (reference sequence). This CDR3 contains 15 residues. The V and J ends lost 5 bases and 2 bases respectively, with 15 bases between them. The J gene is TRBJ1-2, the V gene TRBV7-9, with D perhaps matching TRBD1 (6 bases). What was sequenced was peripheral blood. This TCR was recovered from a woman aged 25 to 39 with active or convalescent COVID-19. CDR3 amino acids: CASSPSQGLNYGYTF. The CDR3 coding sequence is TGTGCCAGCAGCCCCTCACAGGGTTTAAACTATGGCTACACCTTC.